This TCR beta chain was observed in a study of tissue T cells after allogeneic stem cell transplantation. General observations from the study: Motif-based clustering found tissue-specific repertoire signatures shared across patients, though few clones were shared. Sampling depth was limited, and the cohort was small and clinically varied.

Sequenced by immunoSEQ multiplex PCR; TCRdb stores in-frame clones only, minus some. The table includes several thousand clones, approximately 47% detected once. Trimming removed 5 bases from V and 0 bases from J, with 6 bases in between. The CDR3 totals 13 residues. Germline lookup yields CDR1 SGHSA and CDR2 FRNQAP. A word on this clone: Its antigen is currently unknown. Gene names and germline match the mouse. With the read ending 1 residue before the CDR3 end, the germline J gene is used to fill in that end.

Time point: mouse harvest day 7 after allogeneic transplant. Mouse grafts combined 10^7 T-cell-depleted bone marrow cells with 10^6 splenic CD5+ T cells. Tissues came from B6→BALB/c major-mismatch GVHD mice at day 7 or 14. This chain uses TRBV16 with TRBJ2-4; D remains unclear. Sequencing was done on a sample of skin. This receptor was taken from a female BALB/c mouse given C57BL/6 T cells with graft-versus-host disease after an allogeneic hematopoietic cell transplant. The CDR3 DNA, read in part, is TGTGCAAGCAGCCATGACAGTCAAAACACCTTGTAC. Translated, it gives CASSHDSQNTLY. The complete CDR3 reads CASSHDSQNTLYF.